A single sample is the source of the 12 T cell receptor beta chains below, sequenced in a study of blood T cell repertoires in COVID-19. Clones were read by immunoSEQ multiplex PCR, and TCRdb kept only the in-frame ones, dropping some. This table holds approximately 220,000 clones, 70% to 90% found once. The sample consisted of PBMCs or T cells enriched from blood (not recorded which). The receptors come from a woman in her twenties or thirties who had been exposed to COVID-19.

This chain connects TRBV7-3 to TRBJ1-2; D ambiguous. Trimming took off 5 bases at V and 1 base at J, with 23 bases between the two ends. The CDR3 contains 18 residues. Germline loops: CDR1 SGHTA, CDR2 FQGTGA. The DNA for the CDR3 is TGTGCCAGCAGCCTCCCCCCGCGAACAGATACAATTAACTATGGCTACACCTTC. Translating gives CASSLPPRTDTINYGYTF. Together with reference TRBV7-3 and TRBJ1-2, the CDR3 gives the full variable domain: GAGVSQTPSNKVTEKGKYVELRCDPISGHTALYWYRQSLGQGPEFLIYFQGTGAADDSGLPNDRFFAVRPEGSVSTLKIQRTERGDSAVYLCASSLPPRTDTINYGYTFGSGTRLTVV.

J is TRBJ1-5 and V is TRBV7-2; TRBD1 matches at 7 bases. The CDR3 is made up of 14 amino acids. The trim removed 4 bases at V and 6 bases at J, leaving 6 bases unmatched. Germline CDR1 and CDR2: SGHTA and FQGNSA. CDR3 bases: TGTGCCAGCAGCTCAGGGACAGCTGTTCAGCCCCAGCATTTT. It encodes CASSSGTAVQPQHF.

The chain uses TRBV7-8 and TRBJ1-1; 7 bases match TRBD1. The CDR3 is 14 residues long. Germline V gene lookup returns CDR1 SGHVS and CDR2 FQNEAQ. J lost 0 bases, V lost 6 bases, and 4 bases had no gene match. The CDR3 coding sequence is TGTGCCAGCAGGCCGACAGGGATGAACACTGAAGCTTTCTTT. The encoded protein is CASRPTGMNTEAFF.

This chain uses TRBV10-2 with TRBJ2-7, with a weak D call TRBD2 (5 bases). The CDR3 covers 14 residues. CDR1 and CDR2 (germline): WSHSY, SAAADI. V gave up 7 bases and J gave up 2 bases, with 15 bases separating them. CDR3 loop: CASMSADGTYEQYF. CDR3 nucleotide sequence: TGCGCCAGCATGTCCGCGGACGGGACCTACGAGCAGTACTTC.

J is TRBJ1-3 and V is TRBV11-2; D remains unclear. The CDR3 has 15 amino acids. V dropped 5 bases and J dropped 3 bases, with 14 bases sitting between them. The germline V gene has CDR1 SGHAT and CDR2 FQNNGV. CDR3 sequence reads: CASSRWVGDGNTIYF. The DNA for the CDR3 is TGTGCCAGCAGCCGTTGGGTGGGAGATGGAAACACCATATATTTT.

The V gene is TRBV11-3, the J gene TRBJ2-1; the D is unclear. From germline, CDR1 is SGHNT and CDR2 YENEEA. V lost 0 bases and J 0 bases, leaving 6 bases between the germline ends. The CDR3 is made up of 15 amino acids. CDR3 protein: CASSLDSGSYNEQFF. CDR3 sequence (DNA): TGTGCCAGCAGCTTAGATTCCGGCTCCTACAATGAGCAGTTCTTC.

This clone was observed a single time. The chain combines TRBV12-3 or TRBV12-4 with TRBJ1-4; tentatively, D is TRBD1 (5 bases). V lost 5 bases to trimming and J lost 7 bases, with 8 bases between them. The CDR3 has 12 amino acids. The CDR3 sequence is CASSRGVEKLFF. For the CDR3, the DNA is TGTGCCAGCAGTCGGGGGGTTGAAAAACTGTTTTTT.

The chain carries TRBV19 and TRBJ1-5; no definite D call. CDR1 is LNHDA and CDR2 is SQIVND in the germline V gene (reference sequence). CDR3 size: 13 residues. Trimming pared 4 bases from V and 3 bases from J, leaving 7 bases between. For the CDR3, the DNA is TGTGCCAGTAGTAACGGGGTCAATCAGCCCCAGCATTTT. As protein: CASSNGVNQPQHF.

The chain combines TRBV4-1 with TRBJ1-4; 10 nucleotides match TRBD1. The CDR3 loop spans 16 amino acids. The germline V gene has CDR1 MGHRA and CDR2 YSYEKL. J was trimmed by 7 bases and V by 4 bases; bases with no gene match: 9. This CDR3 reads CASSPAGTGVFEKLFF. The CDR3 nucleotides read TGCGCCAGCAGCCCCGCGGGGACAGGGGTTTTTGAAAAACTGTTTTTT.

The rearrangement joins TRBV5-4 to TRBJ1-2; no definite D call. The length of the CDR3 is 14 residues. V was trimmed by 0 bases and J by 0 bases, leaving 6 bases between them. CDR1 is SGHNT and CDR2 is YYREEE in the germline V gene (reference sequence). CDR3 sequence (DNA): TGTGCCAGCAGCTTGGAAACGGCTAACTATGGCTACACCTTC. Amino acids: CASSLETANYGYTF.

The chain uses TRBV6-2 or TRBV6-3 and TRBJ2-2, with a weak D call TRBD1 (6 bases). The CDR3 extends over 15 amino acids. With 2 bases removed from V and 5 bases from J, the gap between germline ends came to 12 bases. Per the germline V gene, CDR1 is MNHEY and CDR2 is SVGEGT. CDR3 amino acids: CASSYLQGLTGELFF. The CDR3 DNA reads TGTGCCAGCAGTTACCTTCAGGGGTTAACCGGGGAGCTGTTTTTT.

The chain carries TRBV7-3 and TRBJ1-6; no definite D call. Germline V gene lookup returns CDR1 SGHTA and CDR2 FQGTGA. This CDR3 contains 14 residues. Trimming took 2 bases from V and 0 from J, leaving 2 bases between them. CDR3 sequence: CASSLHSYNSPLHF. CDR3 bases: TGTGCCAGCAGCTTACACTCCTATAATTCACCCCTCCACTTT.